This T cell receptor (beta chain) was captured by sequencing in a study of prognosis after radiotherapy for stage I lung cancer. The CDR3 is 16 residues long. V trimming: 0 bases; J trimming: 9 bases; junction bases outside the gene matches: 6. CDR1 is MNHEY and CDR2 is SVGAGI in the germline V gene. Genomic DNA yielded TCR beta CDR3, amplified by two-round multiplex PCR. During first-round PCR, primers specific to each TRBV and TRBJ gene were used. TCRdb re-derived calls from the multiplex PCR reads in MiXCR, one entry per CDR3 protein. This sample has around 27,000 distinct CDR3 sequences, with around 31% found just once. This clonotype was picked up many times.

The rearrangement uses TRBV6-5 and TRBJ1-6; 9 bases align to TRBD1. This sample comprised PBMCs, obtained before or after stereotactic body radiation therapy (not recorded which). This receptor was obtained from a donor aged 50 or older with non-small cell lung cancer. The CDR3 DNA is TGTGCCAGCAGTTACTCATTACAGGGGGCCGGTTCACCCCTCCACTTT. Encoded protein: CASSYSLQGAGSPLHF.